This T cell receptor beta chain was recovered during a study of cytomegalovirus exposure and HLA in healthy donors. Study-wide findings and caveats: A few chains linked to CMV were shown in vitro to be specific for CMV antigens. As a later analysis revealed, the rate of TCR association differed by HLA locus, with DRB1 most and HLA-C fewest.

This CDR3 comprises 15 residues. CDR1 and CDR2 (germline): MDHEN, SYDVKM. V gave up 4 bases and J gave up 0 bases, with 10 bases separating them. Regarding this clone: Its target is not known.

The study ran its PCR with 60 Vbeta and 13 Jbeta primers. Measured with immunoSEQ multiplex PCR; TCRdb has only the in-frame clones, and not every one. Of tens of thousands of clones in the sample, around 76% were seen once. The sample comprised PBMCs. The chain is built from TRBV28 and TRBJ2-1; D is unresolved. The sequence was collected from a man in his thirties or forties in good health and CMV-seronegative. CDR3 sequence (DNA): TGTGCCAGCAGTTACCCTAGTCGCTCCTACAATGAGCAGTTCTTC. Its translation: CASSYPSRSYNEQFF.